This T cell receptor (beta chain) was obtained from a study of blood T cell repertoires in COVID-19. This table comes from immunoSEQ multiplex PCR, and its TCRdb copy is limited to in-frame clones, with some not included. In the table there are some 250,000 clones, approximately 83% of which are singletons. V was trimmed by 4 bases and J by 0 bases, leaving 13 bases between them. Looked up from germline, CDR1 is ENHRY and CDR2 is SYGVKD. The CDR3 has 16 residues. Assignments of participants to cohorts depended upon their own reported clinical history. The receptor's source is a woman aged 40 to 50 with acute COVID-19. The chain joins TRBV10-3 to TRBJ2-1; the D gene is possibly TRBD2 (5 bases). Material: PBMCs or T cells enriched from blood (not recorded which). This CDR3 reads CAISGMPGTSYNEQFF. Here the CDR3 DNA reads TGTGCCATCAGTGGCATGCCGGGAACCTCCTACAATGAGCAGTTCTTC.